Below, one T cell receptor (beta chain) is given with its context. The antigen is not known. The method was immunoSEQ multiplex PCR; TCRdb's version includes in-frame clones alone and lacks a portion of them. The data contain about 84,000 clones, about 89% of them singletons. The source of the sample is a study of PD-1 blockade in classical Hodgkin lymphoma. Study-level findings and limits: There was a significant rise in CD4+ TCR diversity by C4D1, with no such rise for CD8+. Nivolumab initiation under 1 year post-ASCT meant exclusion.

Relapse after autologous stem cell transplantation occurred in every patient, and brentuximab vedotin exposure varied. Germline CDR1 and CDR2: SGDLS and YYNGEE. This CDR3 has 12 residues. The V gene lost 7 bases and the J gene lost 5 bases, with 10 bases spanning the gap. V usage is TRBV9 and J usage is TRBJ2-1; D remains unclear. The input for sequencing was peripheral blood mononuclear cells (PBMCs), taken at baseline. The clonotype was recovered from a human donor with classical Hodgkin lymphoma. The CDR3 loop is CASQSPNNEQFF. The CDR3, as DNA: TGTGCCAGCCAAAGCCCCAACAATGAGCAGTTCTTC.